This TCR beta chain originates from a study of T cell responses to AZD1222 COVID-19 vaccine. Sequencing used immunoSEQ multiplex PCR; TCRdb keeps in-frame clones, though not all of them. The sample carries around 150,000 clones, about 92% recorded once. Regarding the study as a whole: Donors were largely white British and mainly female; clonal diversity was possibly underestimated. Two doses of AZD1222 preceded a rise in Spike-specific TCR breadth and depth. Distributed over spike, vaccine-associated CD4 TCRs predominated at 160-218 and 743-854.

About this clone: Its antigen is not known.

This CDR3 region has 16 residues. Germline V gives CDR1 PRHDT, CDR2 FYEKMQ (reference sequence). Deletions cut 0 bases from V and 2 bases from J, with 10 bases between. This TCR was sampled from an adult in good health. The chain recombines TRBV13 with TRBJ2-2; D remains ambiguous. Specimen: peripheral blood, collected on day 0 of MenACWY control vaccination. CDR3 in DNA: TGTGCCAGCAGCTTAGGTCGGCCCGGTAACACCGGGGAGCTGTTTTTT. Encoded protein: CASSLGRPGNTGELFF.